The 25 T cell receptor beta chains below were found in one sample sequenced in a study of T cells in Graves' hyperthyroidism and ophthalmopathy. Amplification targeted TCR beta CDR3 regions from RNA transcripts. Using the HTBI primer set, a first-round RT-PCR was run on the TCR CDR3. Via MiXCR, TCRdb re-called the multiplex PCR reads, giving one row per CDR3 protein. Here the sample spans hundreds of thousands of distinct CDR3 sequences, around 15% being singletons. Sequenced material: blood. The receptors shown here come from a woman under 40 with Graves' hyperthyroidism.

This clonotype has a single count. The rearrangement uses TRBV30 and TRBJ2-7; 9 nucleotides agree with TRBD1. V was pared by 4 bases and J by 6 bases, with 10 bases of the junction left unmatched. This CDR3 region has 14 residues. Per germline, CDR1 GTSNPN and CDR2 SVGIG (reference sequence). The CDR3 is CAWTPGQGGAEQYF. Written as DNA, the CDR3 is TGTGCCTGGACTCCGGGACAGGGTGGGGCCGAGCAGTACTTC.

CDR3 DNA: TGTGCCAGCAGCCCTCGACAGGGGTTTAGCAATCAGCCCCAGCATTTT. It specifies CASSPRQGFSNQPQHF. The chain joins TRBV7-2 to TRBJ1-5; 8 nucleotides agree with TRBD1. CDR3 length equals 16 residues. The germline CDR1 and CDR2 sequences are SGHTA and FQGNSA. The ends lost 5 bases at V and 0 bases at J; junction bases unmatched: 6.

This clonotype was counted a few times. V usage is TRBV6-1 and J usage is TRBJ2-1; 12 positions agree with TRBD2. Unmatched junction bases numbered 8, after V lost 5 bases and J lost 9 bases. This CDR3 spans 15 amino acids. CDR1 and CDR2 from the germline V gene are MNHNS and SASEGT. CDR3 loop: CASSYTSGRRIEQFF. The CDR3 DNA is TGTGCCAGCAGTTATACTAGCGGGAGGCGTATTGAGCAGTTCTTC.

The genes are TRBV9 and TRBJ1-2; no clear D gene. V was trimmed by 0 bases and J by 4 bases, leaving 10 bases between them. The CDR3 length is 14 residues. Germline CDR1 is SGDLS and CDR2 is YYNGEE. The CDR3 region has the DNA TGTGCCAGCAGCGTAGAGGGAGGCTTCTATGGCTACACCTTC. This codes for CASSVEGGFYGYTF.

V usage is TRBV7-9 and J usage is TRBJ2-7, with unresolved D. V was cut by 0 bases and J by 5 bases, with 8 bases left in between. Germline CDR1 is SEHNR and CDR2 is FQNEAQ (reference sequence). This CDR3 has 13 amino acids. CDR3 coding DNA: TGTGCCAGCAGCTTAGCCACGATCCACGAGCAGTACTTC. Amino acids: CASSLATIHEQYF.

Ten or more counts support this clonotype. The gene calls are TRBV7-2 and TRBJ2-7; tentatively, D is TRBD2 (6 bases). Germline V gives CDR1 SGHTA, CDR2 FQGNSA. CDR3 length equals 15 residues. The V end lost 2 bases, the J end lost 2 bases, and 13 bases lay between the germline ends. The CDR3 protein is CASSLSASDTYEQYF. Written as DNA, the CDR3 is TGTGCCAGCAGCTTAAGTGCTAGCGACACCTACGAGCAGTACTTC.

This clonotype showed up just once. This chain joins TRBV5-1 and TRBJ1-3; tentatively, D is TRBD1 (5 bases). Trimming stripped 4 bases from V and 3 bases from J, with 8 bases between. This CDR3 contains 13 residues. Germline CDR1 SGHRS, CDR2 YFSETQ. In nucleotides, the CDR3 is TGCGCCAGCAGCCCCACAGGTGGAAACACCATATATTTT. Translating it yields CASSPTGGNTIYF.

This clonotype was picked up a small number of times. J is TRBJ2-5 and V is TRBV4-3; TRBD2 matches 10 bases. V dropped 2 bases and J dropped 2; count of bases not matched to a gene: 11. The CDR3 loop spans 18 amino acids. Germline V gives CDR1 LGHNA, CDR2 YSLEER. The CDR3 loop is CASSQSLSGRAGQETQYF. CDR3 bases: TGCGCCAGCAGCCAATCCTTAAGCGGGAGGGCCGGGCAAGAGACCCAGTACTTC.

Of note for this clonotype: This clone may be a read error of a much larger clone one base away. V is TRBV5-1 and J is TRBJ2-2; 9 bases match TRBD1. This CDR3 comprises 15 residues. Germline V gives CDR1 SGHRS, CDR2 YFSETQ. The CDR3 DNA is TGCGCCAGCAGCTCCGGGACAGGGTACACCGGGGAGCTGGTTTTT. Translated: CASSSGTGYTGELVF. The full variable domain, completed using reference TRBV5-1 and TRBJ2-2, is KAGVTQTPRYLIKTRGQQVTLSCSPISGHRSVSWYQQTPGQGLQFLFEYFSETQRNKGNFPGRFSGRQFSNSRSEMNVSTLELGDSALYLCASSSGTGYTGELVFGEGSRLTVL.

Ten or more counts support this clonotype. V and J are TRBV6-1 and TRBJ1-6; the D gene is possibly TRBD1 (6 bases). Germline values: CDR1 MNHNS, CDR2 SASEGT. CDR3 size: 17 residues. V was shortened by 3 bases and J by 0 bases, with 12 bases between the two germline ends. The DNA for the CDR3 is TGTGCCAGCAGTGACGGGGGGCGAAGCTCCTATAATTCACCCCTCCACTTT. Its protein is CASSDGGRSSYNSPLHF.

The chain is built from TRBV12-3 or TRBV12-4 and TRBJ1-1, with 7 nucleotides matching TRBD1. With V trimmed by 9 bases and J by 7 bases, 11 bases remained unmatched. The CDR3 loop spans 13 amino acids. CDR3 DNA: TGTGCCAGTAGCCAGGGGGTGGGGTATGAAGCTTTCTTT. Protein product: CASSQGVGYEAFF.

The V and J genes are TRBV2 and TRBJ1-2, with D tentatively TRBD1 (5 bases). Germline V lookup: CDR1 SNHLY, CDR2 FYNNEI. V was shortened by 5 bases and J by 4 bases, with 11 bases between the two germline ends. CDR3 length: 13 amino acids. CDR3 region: CASSPGLAYGYTF. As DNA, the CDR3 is TGTGCCAGCAGTCCGGGACTGGCCTATGGCTACACCTTC. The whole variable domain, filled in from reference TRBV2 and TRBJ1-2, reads EPEVTQTPSHQVTQMGQEVILRCVPISNHLYFYWYRQILGQKVEFLVSFYNNEISEKSEIFDDQFSVERPDGSNFTLKIRSTKLEDSAMYFCASSPGLAYGYTFGSGTRLTVV.

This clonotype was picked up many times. This CDR3 reads CASSLEAAPNEQFF. CDR3 coding DNA: TGTGCCAGCAGTTTAGAGGCGGCTCCAAATGAGCAGTTCTTC. The chain combines TRBV28 with TRBJ2-1; D is unresolved. V was clipped by 2 bases and J by 7 bases, with 12 bases between them. The germline V gene has CDR1 MDHEN and CDR2 SYDVKM. The CDR3 is 14 residues long.

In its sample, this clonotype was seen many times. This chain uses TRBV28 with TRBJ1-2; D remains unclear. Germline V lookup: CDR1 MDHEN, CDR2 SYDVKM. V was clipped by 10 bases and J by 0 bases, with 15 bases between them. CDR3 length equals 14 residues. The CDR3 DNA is TGTGCCACCCTAAACATCGGTTCTAACTATGGCTACACCTTC. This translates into CATLNIGSNYGYTF.

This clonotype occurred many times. The CDR3, as DNA: TGTGCCAGCAGCCATTGGGGACAGGGAATCCACGAGCAGTACTTC. This codes for CASSHWGQGIHEQYF. The chain carries TRBV13 and TRBJ2-7; 9 positions agree with TRBD1. The CDR3 consists of 15 residues. Losses at the gene ends were 5 bases for V and 5 bases for J; bases not matched to a gene: 10. Germline assignment: CDR1 PRHDT and CDR2 FYEKMQ (reference sequence).

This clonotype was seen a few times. For the CDR3, the DNA is TGTGCCAGCAGACCTGACAGAATCCACACAGATACGCAGTATTTT. This codes for CASRPDRIHTDTQYF. This chain uses TRBV7-9 with TRBJ2-3, with D perhaps matching TRBD1 (5 bases). Trimming removed 6 bases from V and 2 bases from J, with 15 bases in between. The germline CDR1 and CDR2 sequences are SEHNR and FQNEAQ (reference sequence). The CDR3 is made up of 15 amino acids.

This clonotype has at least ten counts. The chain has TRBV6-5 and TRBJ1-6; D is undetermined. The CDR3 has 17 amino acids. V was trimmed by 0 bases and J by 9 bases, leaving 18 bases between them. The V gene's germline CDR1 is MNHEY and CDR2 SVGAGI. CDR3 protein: CASSYSRASLLGSPLHF. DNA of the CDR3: TGTGCCAGCAGTTACTCCCGAGCCTCCTTACTTGGTTCACCCCTCCACTTT.

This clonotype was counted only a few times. CDR3 residues: CSARPGTGSNQPQHF. The CDR3 DNA follows: TGCAGTGCGCGTCCCGGGACAGGGTCCAATCAGCCCCAGCATTTT. V usage is TRBV20-1 and J usage is TRBJ1-5; TRBD1 matches at 9 bases. V gave up 6 bases and J gave up 3 bases; unmatched junction bases: 9. In germline, CDR1 is DFQATT, CDR2 SNEGSKA (reference sequence). This CDR3 spans 15 amino acids.

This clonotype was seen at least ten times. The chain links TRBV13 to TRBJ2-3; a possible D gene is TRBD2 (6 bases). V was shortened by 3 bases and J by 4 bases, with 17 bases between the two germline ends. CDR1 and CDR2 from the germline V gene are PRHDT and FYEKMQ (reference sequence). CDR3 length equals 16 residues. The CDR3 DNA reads TGTGCCAGCAGCTTGGGGCTAGCGAGCAGGGCAGATACGCAGTATTTT. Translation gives CASSLGLASRADTQYF.

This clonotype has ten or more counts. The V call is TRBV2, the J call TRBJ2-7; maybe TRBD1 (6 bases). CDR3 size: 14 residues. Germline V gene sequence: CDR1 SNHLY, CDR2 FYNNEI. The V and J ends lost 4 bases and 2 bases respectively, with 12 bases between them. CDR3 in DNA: TGTGCCAGCAGTGTAAGGACAGCTCCCTACGAGCAGTACTTC. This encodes CASSVRTAPYEQYF.

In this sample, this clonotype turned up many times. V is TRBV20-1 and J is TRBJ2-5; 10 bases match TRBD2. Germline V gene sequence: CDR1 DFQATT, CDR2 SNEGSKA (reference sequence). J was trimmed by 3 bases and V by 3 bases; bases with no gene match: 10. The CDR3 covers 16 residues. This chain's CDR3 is CSASLLAGRRKETQYF. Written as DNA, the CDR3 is TGCAGTGCTAGCCTACTAGCGGGAAGGAGGAAAGAGACCCAGTACTTC.

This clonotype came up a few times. The CDR3 coding sequence is TGTGCCAGCAGCTTGGTAGTCCCCTCCTACGAGCAGTACTTC. Translation: CASSLVVPSYEQYF. The J gene is TRBJ2-7, the V gene TRBV5-5, with unresolved D. Germline V gives CDR1 SGHKS, CDR2 YYEKEE (reference sequence). This CDR3 is built from 14 residues. V lost 0 bases, J lost 0 bases, and 7 bases lay in between.

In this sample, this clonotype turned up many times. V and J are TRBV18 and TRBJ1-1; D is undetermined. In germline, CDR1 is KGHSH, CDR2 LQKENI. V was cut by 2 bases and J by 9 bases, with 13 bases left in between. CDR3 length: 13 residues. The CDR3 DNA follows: TGTGCCAGCTCACCAGCTGGAGGGAGCCAAGCTTTCTTT. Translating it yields CASSPAGGSQAFF.

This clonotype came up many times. The CDR3 sequence is CASSYDRGLSTEAFF. DNA for the CDR3: TGTGCCAGCAGCTATGACAGGGGGTTGAGCACTGAAGCTTTCTTT. The chain links TRBV7-2 to TRBJ1-1; 9 bases align to TRBD1. Trimming at V came to 4 bases and at J to 4 bases, leaving 7 bases not matched to a gene. Per the germline V gene, CDR1 is SGHTA and CDR2 is FQGNSA. The CDR3 contains 15 residues.

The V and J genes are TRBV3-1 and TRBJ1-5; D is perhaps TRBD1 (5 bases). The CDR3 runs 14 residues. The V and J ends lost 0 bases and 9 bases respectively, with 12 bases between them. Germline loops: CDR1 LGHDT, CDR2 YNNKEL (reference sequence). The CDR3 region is CASSQDPGLGPQHF. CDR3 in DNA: TGTGCCAGCAGCCAAGATCCGGGGCTGGGGCCCCAGCATTTT.